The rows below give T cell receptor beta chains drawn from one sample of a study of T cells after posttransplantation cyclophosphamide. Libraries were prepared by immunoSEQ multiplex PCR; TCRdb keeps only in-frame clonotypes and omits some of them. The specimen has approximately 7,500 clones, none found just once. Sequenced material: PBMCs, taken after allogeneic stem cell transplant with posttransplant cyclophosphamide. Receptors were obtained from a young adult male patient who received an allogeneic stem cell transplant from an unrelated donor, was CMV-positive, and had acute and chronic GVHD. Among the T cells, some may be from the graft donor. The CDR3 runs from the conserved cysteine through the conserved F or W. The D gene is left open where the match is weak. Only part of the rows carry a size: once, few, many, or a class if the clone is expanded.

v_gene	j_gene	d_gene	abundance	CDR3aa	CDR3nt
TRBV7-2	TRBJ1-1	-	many	CASSPQPGMNTEAFF	TGTGCCAGCAGCCCCCAACCGGGGATGAACACTGAAGCTTTCTTT
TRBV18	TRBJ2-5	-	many	CASSPQIIQETQYF	TGTGCCAGCTCACCGCAGATAATCCAAGAGACCCAGTACTTC
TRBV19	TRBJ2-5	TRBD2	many	CASSTASGAQETQYF	TGTGCCAGTAGTACGGCTAGCGGGGCCCAAGAGACCCAGTACTTC
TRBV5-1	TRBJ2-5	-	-	CASSTAGRGLQETQYF	TGCGCCAGCAGCACGGCCGGGCGGGGGCTCCAAGAGACCCAGTACTTC
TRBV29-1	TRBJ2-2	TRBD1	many	CSVEVTGGGELFF	TGCAGCGTTGAAGTGACAGGGGGCGGGGAGCTGTTTTTT
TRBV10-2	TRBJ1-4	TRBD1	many	CARTGTGTNEKLFF	TGCGCCAGGACCGGGACAGGGACTAATGAAAAACTGTTTTTT
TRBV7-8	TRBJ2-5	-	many	CASSLGQGQETQYF	TGTGCCAGCAGCTTAGGTCAGGGCCAAGAGACCCAGTACTTC
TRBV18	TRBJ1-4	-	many	CASSMGAMANEKLFF	TGTGCCAGCTCAATGGGGGCAATGGCTAATGAAAAACTGTTTTTT
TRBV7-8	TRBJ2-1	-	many	CASSLVATTLEQFF	TGTGCCAGCAGCTTAGTGGCTACGACACTTGAGCAGTTCTTC
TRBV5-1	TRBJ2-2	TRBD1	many	CASSPGTGANTGELFF	TGCGCCAGCAGCCCTGGGACAGGGGCGAACACCGGGGAGCTGTTTTTT
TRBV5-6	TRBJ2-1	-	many	CASSLSYNEQFF	TGTGCCAGCAGCTTGTCGTACAATGAGCAGTTCTTC
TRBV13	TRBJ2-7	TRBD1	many	CASSKGQQGYEQYF	TGTGCCAGCAGCAAGGGACAGCAGGGTTACGAGCAGTACTTC
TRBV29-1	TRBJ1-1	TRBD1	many	CSFPWGQGWTEAFF	TGCAGCTTCCCGTGGGGACAGGGGTGGACTGAAGCTTTCTTT
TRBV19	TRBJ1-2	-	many	CASQQAVYGYTF	TGTGCCAGCCAACAGGCGGTCTATGGCTACACCTTC
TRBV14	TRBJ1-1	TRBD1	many	CASSLGQGITEAFF	TGTGCCAGCAGCCTTGGACAGGGGATTACTGAAGCTTTCTTT
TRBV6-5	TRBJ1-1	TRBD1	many	CASSPIRGTHTEAFF	TGTGCCAGCAGTCCAATCAGGGGGACGCACACTGAAGCTTTCTTT
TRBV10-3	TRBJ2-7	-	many	CAISESSPSSYEQYF	TGTGCCATCAGTGAGTCGAGCCCAAGCTCCTACGAGCAGTACTTC
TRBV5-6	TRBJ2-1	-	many	CASSLAMRQGGEQFF	TGTGCCAGCAGCTTGGCCATGCGGCAGGGTGGTGAGCAGTTCTTC
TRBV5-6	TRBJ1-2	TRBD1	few	CASSLEGGVGYTF	TGTGCCAGCAGCCTTGAAGGGGGCGTCGGCTACACCTTC
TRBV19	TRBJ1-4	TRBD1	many	CASSVLDREGIFGEKLFF	TGTGCCAGTAGTGTCCTGGACAGGGAGGGCATATTTGGTGAAAAACTGTTTTTT
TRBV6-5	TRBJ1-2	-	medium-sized	CASSYSRREALYGYTF	TGTGCCAGCAGTTACTCGAGGAGGGAAGCCCTATATGGCTACACCTTC
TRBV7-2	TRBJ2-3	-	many	CASSLVGGRITDTQYF	TGTGCCAGCAGCTTAGTGGGGGGGCGCATAACAGATACGCAGTATTTT
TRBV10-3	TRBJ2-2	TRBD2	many	CAISRLAGGAGELFF	TGTGCCATCAGTAGACTAGCGGGGGGCGCCGGGGAGCTGTTTTTT
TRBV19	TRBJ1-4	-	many	CASSSTATNEKLFF	TGTGCCAGTAGTTCGACAGCAACTAATGAAAAACTGTTTTTT
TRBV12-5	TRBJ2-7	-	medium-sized	CASGWGNRDLEQYF	TGTGCTAGTGGTTGGGGGAACAGGGATCTCGAGCAGTACTTC
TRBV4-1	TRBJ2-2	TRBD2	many	CASSQVTSGGYTGELFF	TGCGCCAGCAGCCAAGTAACTAGCGGGGGTTACACCGGGGAGCTGTTTTTT
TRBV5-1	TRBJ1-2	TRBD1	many	CASSLSDRGGGYTF	TGCGCCAGCAGCCTTAGCGACAGGGGTGGTGGCTACACCTTC
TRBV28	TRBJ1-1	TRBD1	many	CASSSRTGGDTEAFF	TGTGCCAGCAGTTCCCGGACAGGGGGAGACACTGAAGCTTTCTTT
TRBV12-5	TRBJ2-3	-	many	CASGGGLAGSTDTQYF	TGTGCTAGTGGGGGGGGTCTAGCTGGGTCCACAGATACGCAGTATTTT
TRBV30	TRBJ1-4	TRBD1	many	CAWKTGDEKLFF	TGTGCCTGGAAAACAGGGGATGAAAAACTGTTTTTT
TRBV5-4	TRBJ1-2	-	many	CAASPGGVNGYTF	TGTGCCGCTTCCCCGGGGGGGGTAAATGGCTACACCTTC
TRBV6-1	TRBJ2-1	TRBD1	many	CASPGGQGGTGMFF	TGTGCCAGCCCCGGAGGGCAGGGGGGGACAGGGATGTTCTTC
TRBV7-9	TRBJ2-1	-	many	CASSLERQVNNEQFF	TGTGCCAGCAGCTTAGAGAGACAGGTCAACAATGAGCAGTTCTTC
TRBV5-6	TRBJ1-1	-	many	CASSLGPGAFF	TGTGCCAGCAGCTTGGGGCCTGGAGCTTTCTTT
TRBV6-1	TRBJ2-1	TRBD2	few	CASSSSLAGDSQFF	TGTGCCAGCAGTTCCTCACTAGCGGGGGATTCTCAGTTCTTC
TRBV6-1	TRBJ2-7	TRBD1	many	CASSEYSDRGVTREQYF	TGTGCCAGCAGTGAATACTCGGACAGGGGGGTAACCAGGGAGCAGTACTTC
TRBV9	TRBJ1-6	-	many	CASSVDPQGSTYNSPLHF	TGTGCCAGCAGCGTAGATCCCCAGGGATCGACATATAATTCACCCCTCCACTTT
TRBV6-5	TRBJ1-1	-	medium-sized	CASSLRGGPPNTEAFF	TGTGCCAGCAGTTTGCGGGGGGGCCCTCCGAACACTGAAGCTTTCTTT
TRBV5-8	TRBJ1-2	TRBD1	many	CASSLQDRGRREGYTF	TGTGCCAGCAGCTTGCAGGACAGGGGGCGCCGGGAGGGCTACACCTTC
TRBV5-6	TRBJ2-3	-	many	CASSSIQGMGTDTQYF	TGTGCCAGCAGCTCCATACAGGGAATGGGCACAGATACGCAGTATTTT
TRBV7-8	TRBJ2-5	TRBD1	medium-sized	CASSSGMTGEETQYF	TGTGCCAGCAGCTCCGGGATGACAGGGGAAGAGACCCAGTACTTC
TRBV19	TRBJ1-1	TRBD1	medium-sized	CASSVTGRGTEAFF	TGTGCCAGTAGTGTGACAGGGAGAGGGACTGAAGCTTTCTTT
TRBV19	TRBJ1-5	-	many	CASSIAGINQPQHF	TGTGCCAGTAGTATAGCGGGGATTAATCAGCCCCAGCATTTT
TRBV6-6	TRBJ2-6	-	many	CASGPPGANVLTF	TGTGCCAGCGGGCCACCTGGGGCCAACGTCCTGACTTTC
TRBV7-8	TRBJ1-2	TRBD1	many	CASSTETGGSTRYGYTF	TGTGCCAGCAGCACAGAGACAGGGGGCTCAACCCGCTATGGCTACACCTTC
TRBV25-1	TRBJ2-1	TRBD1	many	CASSRQGSYNEQFF	TGTGCCAGCAGCCGACAGGGGTCCTACAATGAGCAGTTCTTC
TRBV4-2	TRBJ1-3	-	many	CASSQGTAPF	TGTGCCAGCAGCCAAGGGACAGCTCCTTTT
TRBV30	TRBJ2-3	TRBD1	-	CAWSSQGRGPDTQYF	TGTGCCTGGAGTTCACAGGGGCGCGGGCCAGATACGCAGTATTTT
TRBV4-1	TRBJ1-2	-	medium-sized	CASSQVQISGSYGYTF	TGCGCCAGCAGCCAAGTGCAAATCAGCGGGTCCTATGGCTACACCTTC
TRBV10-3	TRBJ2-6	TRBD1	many	CAISDFGQGDAGANVLTF	TGTGCCATCAGTGATTTCGGACAGGGGGATGCTGGGGCCAACGTCCTGACTTTC
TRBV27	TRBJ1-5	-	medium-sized	CASSFGGPPNQPQHF	TGTGCCAGCAGTTTTGGAGGACCCCCCAATCAGCCCCAGCATTTT
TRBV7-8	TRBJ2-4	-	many	CASSAGDSKNIQYF	TGTGCCAGCAGCGCAGGAGACAGCAAAAACATTCAGTACTTC